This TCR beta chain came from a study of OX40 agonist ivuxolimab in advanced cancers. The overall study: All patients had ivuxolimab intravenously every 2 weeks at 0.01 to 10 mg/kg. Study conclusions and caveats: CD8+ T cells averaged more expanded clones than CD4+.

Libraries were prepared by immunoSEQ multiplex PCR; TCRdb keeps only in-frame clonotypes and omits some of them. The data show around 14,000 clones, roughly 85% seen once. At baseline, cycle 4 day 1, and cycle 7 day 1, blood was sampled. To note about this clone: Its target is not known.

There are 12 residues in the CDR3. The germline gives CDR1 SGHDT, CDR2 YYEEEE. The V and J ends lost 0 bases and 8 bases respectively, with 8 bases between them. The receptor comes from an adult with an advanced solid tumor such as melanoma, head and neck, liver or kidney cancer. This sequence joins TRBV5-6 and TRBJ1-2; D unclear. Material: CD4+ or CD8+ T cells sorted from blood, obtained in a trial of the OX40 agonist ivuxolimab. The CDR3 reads CASSLVGLGYTF. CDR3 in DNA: TGTGCCAGCAGCTTGGTGGGGTTGGGCTACACCTTC.